This TCR beta chain was identified in a study of blood T cell repertoires in COVID-19. Cohorts were assigned according to the clinical history that participants reported. Per the original methods: Amplified reference gene primers provided the basis for estimating nucleated cell counts. TCRdb's copy holds only in-frame clones and misses some; the assay was immunoSEQ multiplex PCR. V, J and clone size are those of that table, while D and trimming were read from the DNA. The sample has about 380,000 clones, 88% seen once. Germline V gene data show CDR1 as MRHNA and CDR2 as SNTAGT. The V end was cut by 4 bases, the J end by 5 bases, with 14 bases between. The CDR3 is made up of 14 amino acids.

The V gene is TRBV6-4, the J gene TRBJ1-1; TRBD1 is a possible D gene (6 bases). The sequence was obtained from a woman under 30 who had recovered from COVID-19. Specimen: PBMCs or T cells enriched from blood (not recorded which). CDR3 region: CASSGAGVITEAFF. In DNA form, the CDR3 reads TGTGCCAGCAGTGGAGCAGGGGTTATTACTGAAGCTTTCTTT.